The 6 T cell receptor beta chains below all came from one sample that was sequenced in a study of shared clonotypes between healthy human individuals. Produced via immunoSEQ multiplex PCR; TCRdb's table is partial and in-frame only. The sample holds around 1.1 million clones; approximately 78% are singletons and the top ten take 0.5% to 0.65%. The sequenced sample consisted of memory CD4+ T cells from PBMCs. The subset here: CD45RA-negative fraction. The origin of the receptors is a man younger than 35 in good health. Some clones in this sample may be carry-over from other donors' samples.

V gene TRBV7-3 combines with J gene TRBJ2-2; D is ambiguous. Germline lookup yields CDR1 SGHTA and CDR2 FQGTGA. V was trimmed by 8 bases and J by 4 bases, leaving 8 bases between them. The CDR3 runs 12 residues. The DNA for the CDR3 is TGTGCCAGCCCCCCCATCACCGGGGAGCTGTTTTTT. It codes for CASPPITGELFF.

The chain couples TRBV7-2 to TRBJ2-2; D possibly corresponds to TRBD2 (6 bases). From germline, CDR1 is SGHTA and CDR2 FQGNSA. Trimming took off 3 bases at V and 1 base at J, with 12 bases between the two ends. The CDR3 length is 16 residues. The CDR3: CASSFGGTMNTGELFF. The CDR3 DNA reads TGTGCCAGCAGCTTCGGCGGGACCATGAACACCGGGGAGCTGTTTTTT.

This clone appeared a few times. V and J are TRBV29-1 and TRBJ1-1; D remains unclear. The CDR3 has 13 amino acids. Germline CDR1 and CDR2: SQVTM and ANQGSEA. The V gene lost 4 bases and the J gene lost 7 bases, with 16 bases spanning the gap. The CDR3 DNA follows: TGCAGCGTTGTTATAAAGACAACCGTTGAAGCTTTCTTT. The encoded protein is CSVVIKTTVEAFF.

This chain links TRBV5-1 with TRBJ1-5; 10 bases agree with TRBD1. The V segment lost 4 bases and the J segment 2 bases; nucleotides outside the gene matches: 6. This CDR3 has 16 residues. Germline assignment: CDR1 SGHRS and CDR2 YFSETQ. The CDR3 DNA follows: TGCGCCAGCAGCCCCGGGGACAGGGGAGGCAATCAGCCCCAGCATTTT. This encodes CASSPGDRGGNQPQHF. Full variable domain (rest looked up from reference TRBV5-1 and TRBJ1-5): KAGVTQTPRYLIKTRGQQVTLSCSPISGHRSVSWYQQTPGQGLQFLFEYFSETQRNKGNFPGRFSGRQFSNSRSEMNVSTLELGDSALYLCASSPGDRGGNQPQHFGDGTRLSIL.

This chain connects TRBV4-1 to TRBJ1-5; D perhaps matches TRBD1 (5 bases). Germline-derived CDR1 and CDR2 are MGHRA and YSYEKL. Trimming cost V 4 bases and J 6 bases, with 22 bases left between them. CDR3 size: 17 residues. The CDR3 is CASSPKLQGAGPQPQHF. In DNA form, the CDR3 reads TGCGCCAGCAGCCCGAAATTGCAGGGAGCGGGTCCTCAGCCCCAGCATTTT.

This clone came up once. The gene calls are TRBV4-1 and TRBJ1-2; D remains unclear. Germline V gene data show CDR1 as MGHRA and CDR2 as YSYEKL. V shed 1 base and J shed 5 bases, with 14 bases lying between them. The CDR3 has 15 amino acids. For the CDR3, the DNA is TGCGCCAGCAGCCAAGTTGTGGCCGTTAGGTATGGCTACACCTTC. Translation: CASSQVVAVRYGYTF.